This T cell receptor (beta chain) was recorded in a study of identical twins. Trimming pared 5 bases from V and 6 bases from J, leaving 20 bases between. The CDR3 loop spans 15 amino acids. Germline V lookup: CDR1 LGHDT, CDR2 YNNKEL (reference sequence). Only a few counts were recorded for this clonotype. What it recognizes is unknown. General study results and limits: Out-of-frame alpha sequences shared between twins exhibited an excess of low generation probability. Beta out-of-frame sequences showed weaker excess twin sharing. Cross-sectional statistics underpinned the conclusions; the same donors were not followed.

With template switching, a universal primer site was added, and the cDNA carried unique molecular identifiers. From the 5' RACE reads, TCRdb called clonotypes with MiXCR, one entry per CDR3 protein. The table includes a few hundred thousand distinct CDR3 sequences, 9% to 15% detected once. The same specimen was also included in a second study, on yellow fever vaccine responses in identical twins.

Sequencing was done on a sample of CD8+ T cells sorted from blood. The receptor's source is a woman under 30 in good health. The chain employs TRBV3-1 and TRBJ2-7, with D perhaps matching TRBD1 or TRBD2 (6 bases each). CDR3 sequence reads: CASSYPGALVPEQYF. In DNA, the CDR3 is TGTGCCAGCAGCTATCCGGGGGCCCTAGTTCCCGAGCAGTACTTC.